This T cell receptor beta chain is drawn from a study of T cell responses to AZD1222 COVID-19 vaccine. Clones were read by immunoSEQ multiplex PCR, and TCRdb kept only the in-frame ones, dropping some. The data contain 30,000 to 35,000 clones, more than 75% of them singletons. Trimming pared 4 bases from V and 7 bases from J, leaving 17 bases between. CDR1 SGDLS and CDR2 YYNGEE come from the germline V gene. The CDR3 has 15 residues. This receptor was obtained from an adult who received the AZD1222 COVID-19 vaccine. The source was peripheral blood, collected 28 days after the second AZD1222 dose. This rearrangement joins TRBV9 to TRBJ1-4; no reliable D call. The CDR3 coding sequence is TGTGCCAGCAGCACGATGTTGGGAGGGTTTGAAAAACTGTTTTTT. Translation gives CASSTMLGGFEKLFF.